Included here is one T cell receptor (beta chain) sequence, with context. Its antigen specificity is not known. No base quality values were provided; no much bigger clone lies one nucleotide off. This entry comes from a study of blood T cell repertoires in COVID-19 (dated by TCRdb to about 2020). Background for the entire study: The collaborator samples originated in the United States, Italy and Spain and spanned the acute and convalescent phases of COVID-19. The prospective study material was composed of cDNA or gDNA derived from T cells, B-cell-depleted T cells, or PBMCs. Deeply sampled blood TCRbeta repertoires from subjects exposed to, actively infected with, or recovered from COVID-19 were included in the dataset. The repertoires were released in a freely available public database intended as a resource for research on the immune response to SARS-CoV-2. The samples were drawn from the first 160 participants of the ongoing ImmuneRACE study and from over a thousand subjects provided by 6 global collaborators. The sample metadata nearly always contained a de-identified subject ID, COVID-19 status, age in years and sex. HLA class I and class II types, where available, came from metadata supplied by the sample provider rather than from assay-based typing. What the authors observed across the whole study: How much clinical and demographic metadata was included differed by source and by participant, and the metadata was provided uncurated.

The immunoSEQ Assay, a bias-controlled multiplex PCR, was used to amplify TCRbeta CDR3 regions from genomic DNA. For the original study's pipeline: Nucleated cell counts per sample were estimated from amplification of reference gene primers within the assay. To quantify the absolute abundance of each unique TCRbeta CDR3 rearrangement, sequence reads were collapsed and filtered. Productive Simpson clonality was computed per sample as the square root of Simpson's diversity index over productive rearrangements. TCRdb re-hosts the immuneACCESS table, in-frame sequences only. Its copies lack some clones; in the studies checked, an unresolved V gene accounts for under half of them, and the cause for the rest is not known. V, J and clone size reflect that table, while D and trimming were determined from the DNA. In all, the sample holds 250,000 to 350,000 clones, and approximately 85% of those were seen once. 0.85% to 1% of the sample is in the top ten clones.

CDR1 and CDR2 are read off the germline V gene (reference sequence) as LNHDA and SQIVND. Between the V and J ends, shortened by 5 bases and 6 bases respectively, the junction contains 14 bases. Inclusive of the bounding cysteine and phenylalanine, the CDR3 is 14 residues long. CDR3 DNA is the only sequence kept; it has 42 bases, read in frame from the first base. In Seattle, one collaborating source enrolled patients while the infection was active and tracked those patients longitudinally over the course of disease. The collaborating institutions used their own protocols to collect whole blood in K2EDTA tubes. Collaborator samples were shipped for TCRbeta analysis as frozen whole blood, isolated PBMCs, or DNA extracted from either sample type.

The V gene is TRBV19 and the J gene is TRBJ1-5; the D region possibly corresponds to TRBD1 (6 bases align). The clonotype comes from a human donor with COVID-19, enrolled during active disease. The donor label of this sample is uncertain. Material for sequencing was peripheral blood. The CDR3 region reads CASSVRQAVQPQHF. In nucleotides, the sequence is TGTGCCAGTAGTGTTAGACAGGCGGTTCAGCCCCAGCATTTT. This CDR3, with the reference TRBV19 and TRBJ1-5 proteins standing in past its ends, gives the full variable domain DGGITQSPKYLFRKEGQNVTLSCEQNLNHDAMYWYRQDPGQGLRLIYYSQIVNDFQKGDIAEGYSVSREKKESFPLTVTSAQKNPTAFYLCASSVRQAVQPQHFGDGTRLSIL.